These 32 T cell receptor beta chains were sequenced from one sample in a study of identical twins. MiXCR was run by TCRdb on the 5' RACE reads, yielding one entry per CDR3 protein. The table has around 490,000 distinct CDR3 sequences, over 12% seen once. This same sample was also part of a study on yellow fever vaccine responses in identical twins.

The sequenced sample consisted of CD4+ T cells sorted from blood. These receptors were obtained from a woman in her late teens or twenties in good health.

This clonotype was recorded a few times. J is TRBJ2-7 and V is TRBV5-1, with D maybe TRBD1 (5 bases). Germline CDR1 SGHRS, CDR2 YFSETQ. Between the trimmed V and J ends, which lost 2 bases and 7 bases, there was a span of 13 bases. The CDR3 contains 13 residues. DNA for the CDR3: TGCGCCAGCAGCTTAACAGGTTTGGGAGAGCAGTACGTC. Translated: CASSLTGLGEQYV.

The chain joins TRBV10-3 to TRBJ1-6, with 8 bases fitting TRBD1. Trimming cost V 8 bases and J 7 bases; bases outside gene matches: 7. This CDR3 region has 14 residues. CDR1 and CDR2 (germline): ENHRY, SYGVKD. The CDR3 DNA follows: TGTGCCATCGCTCCCGGACAGGGCAATTCACCCCTCCACTTT. Its translation: CAIAPGQGNSPLHF.

The chain joins TRBV7-9 to TRBJ1-6; D possibly corresponds to TRBD1 (5 bases). The V gene's germline CDR1 is SEHNR and CDR2 FQNEAQ (reference sequence). The CDR3 spans 13 residues. V gave up 8 bases and J gave up 4 bases, with 9 bases separating them. The CDR3 protein is CASGTEYNSPLHF. The CDR3 coding sequence is TGTGCCAGCGGGACCGAGTATAATTCACCCCTCCACTTT.

This clonotype turned up a few times. At one boundary the junction diverges from the germline segment, which might be a read error. Here the CDR3 DNA reads TGTGCCAGCAGTTCTCCCGACGGGGGACTTTTCTACTTT. Its translation: CASSSPDGGLFYF. The chain joins TRBV12-3 or TRBV12-4 to TRBJ1-1, with D tentatively TRBD1 (5 bases). CDR3 size: 13 residues.

This clonotype was seen a handful of times. The rearrangement links TRBV23-1 to TRBJ2-1; 9 nucleotides match TRBD1. TRBV23-1 is sorted into the ORF group, with uncertain function. CDR3 length equals 19 residues. V gave up 2 bases and J gave up 0 bases; unmatched junction bases: 11. The CDR3 protein is CASSQPTQQGANSYNEQFF. The CDR3 DNA sequence: TGCGCCAGCAGTCAACCAACTCAACAGGGGGCGAACTCCTACAATGAGCAGTTCTTC.

The V gene is TRBV6-1, the J gene TRBJ2-7; 7 bases agree with TRBD2. CDR3 length equals 14 residues. Germline CDR1 MNHNS, CDR2 SASEGT. After removal of 7 bases from V and 6 bases from J, the junction contained 12 bases not matched to a gene. CDR3 region: CASTWGGSPSEQYF. The DNA for the CDR3 is TGTGCCAGCACGTGGGGGGGTTCTCCGTCCGAGCAGTACTTC.

This chain joins TRBV3-1 and TRBJ1-5, with 9 bases aligning to TRBD1. From germline, CDR1 is LGHDT and CDR2 YNNKEL (reference sequence). This CDR3 has 16 amino acids. After removal of 1 base from V and 3 bases from J, the junction contained 4 bases not matched to a gene. The CDR3 spells CASSQAGTGHNQPQHF. The DNA of the CDR3 is TGTGCCAGCAGCCAAGCCGGGACAGGGCACAATCAGCCCCAGCATTTT. Filled out from reference TRBV3-1 and TRBJ1-5, the complete variable domain reads DTAVSQTPKYLVTQMGNDKSIKCEQNLGHDTMYWYKQDSKKFLKIMFSYNNKELIINETVPNRFSPKSPDKAHLNLHINSLELGDSAVYFCASSQAGTGHNQPQHFGDGTRLSIL.

This chain connects TRBV19 to TRBJ2-7, with D possibly TRBD2 on 6 matching bases. Germline V gene sequence: CDR1 LNHDA, CDR2 SQIVND (reference sequence). The CDR3 contains 13 residues. Trimming took off 10 bases at V and 1 base at J, with 14 bases between the two ends. In DNA form, the CDR3 reads TGTGCCAAAGAGGAGGGGTGGTCCTACGAGCAGTACGTC. This encodes CAKEEGWSYEQYV.

The chain joins TRBV2 to TRBJ2-4, with D tentatively TRBD1 (6 bases). V lost 4 bases to trimming and J lost 3 bases, with 13 bases between them. CDR1 is SNHLY and CDR2 is FYNNEI in the germline V gene. The CDR3 spans 15 residues. The CDR3 reads CASSAEGVDKNIQYF. The CDR3 nucleotides are TGTGCCAGCAGTGCAGAGGGGGTGGACAAAAACATTCAGTACTTC.

This clonotype was recorded a few times. V and J are TRBV5-1 and TRBJ2-5, with 7 nucleotides matching TRBD1. With V trimmed by 0 bases and J by 2 bases, 7 bases remained unmatched. The CDR3 sequence is 16 residues long. Germline CDR1 is SGHRS and CDR2 is YFSETQ. The CDR3 nucleotides are TGCGCCAGCAGCTTGGCGGCGACAGGGCCTCAAGAGACCCAGTACTTC. Its protein product is CASSLAATGPQETQYF.

This chain uses TRBV29-1 with TRBJ2-7, with D perhaps TRBD1 or TRBD2 (5 bases each). The CDR3 sequence is 14 residues long. Germline V lookup: CDR1 SQVTM, CDR2 ANQGSEA. With 6 bases removed from V and 1 base from J, the gap between germline ends came to 16 bases. The DNA for the CDR3 is TGCAGCGTAACCGGGACCGTATTTTCCTACGAGCAGTACTTC. Protein sequence: CSVTGTVFSYEQYF.

The gene calls are TRBV7-9 and TRBJ2-5; TRBD2 might be the D (6 bases). CDR1 SEHNR and CDR2 FQNEAQ come from the germline V gene (reference sequence). The CDR3 has 17 residues. The ends were cut back, 5 bases at V and 5 bases at J, with 24 bases in the middle. CDR3 sequence (DNA): TGTGCCAGCAGCCAAGGTCTGATGCGGGGCGGGATGGAGACCCAGTACTTC. It encodes CASSQGLMRGGMETQYF.

This clonotype was seen a few times. This chain links TRBV24-1 with TRBJ2-1, with TRBD2 identical over 15 bases. The CDR3 extends over 15 amino acids. Per the germline V gene, CDR1 is KGHDR and CDR2 is SFDVKD. The V segment lost 0 bases and the J segment 11 bases; nucleotides outside the gene matches: 1. CDR3 bases: TGTGCCACCAGTGATTTGGGACTAGCGGGAGGGAAGCAGTTCTTC. It encodes CATSDLGLAGGKQFF.

This clonotype was seen only a few times. V and J are TRBV7-6 and TRBJ1-6; tentatively, D is TRBD1 (5 bases). The CDR3 is 13 amino acids. CDR1 is SGHVS and CDR2 is FNYEAQ in the germline V gene. This chain's CDR3 is CHGGGKLNSPLHF. The CDR3 nucleotides are TGTCACGGGGGGGGAAAACTTAATTCACCCCTCCACTTT.

This chain links TRBV12-5 with TRBJ2-1, with 11 bases aligning to TRBD2. The junction had 12 bases not matched to a gene; V was cut back by 2 bases and J by 0 bases. CDR1 is LGHNT, CDR2 FRNRAP, per germline. The CDR3 has 20 amino acids. The CDR3 coding sequence is TGTGCTAGTGGTTTGTTCGGACTAGCGGGTGGCCCCCGCTCCTACAATGAGCAGTTCTTC. Translating gives CASGLFGLAGGPRSYNEQFF.

This clonotype was detected many times. The chain uses TRBV6-1 and TRBJ2-1; a weak D match, TRBD2 (6 bases). The CDR3 contains 17 residues. V shed 2 bases and J shed 0 bases, with 14 bases lying between them. Germline CDR1 is MNHNS and CDR2 is SASEGT. CDR3: CASSESSLSGSYNEQFF. The CDR3 DNA follows: TGTGCCAGCAGTGAATCCTCCCTTAGCGGCTCCTACAATGAGCAGTTCTTC.

The V gene is TRBV5-1, the J gene TRBJ2-3; a possible D gene is TRBD1 (6 bases). The CDR3 is 14 amino acids. V was pared by 0 bases and J by 6 bases, with 11 bases between. Germline V gives CDR1 SGHRS, CDR2 YFSETQ. The CDR3 sequence: CASSLAGQGDTQYF. DNA of the CDR3: TGCGCCAGCAGCTTGGCCGGGCAGGGGGATACGCAGTATTTT.

In this sample, this clonotype turned up a few times. The chain is built from TRBV6-2 or TRBV6-3 and TRBJ2-3, with TRBD2 matching 13 bases. Germline CDR1 and CDR2: MNHEY and SVGEGT. V trimming: 5 bases; J trimming: 2 bases; junction bases outside the gene matches: 10. The CDR3 is 18 amino acids. DNA for the CDR3: TGTGCCAGCAGTCCCAGGACTAGCGGGAGTTGGGACACAGATACGCAGTATTTT. Translating gives CASSPRTSGSWDTDTQYF.

The V and J genes are TRBV20-1 and TRBJ2-3; 13 nucleotides agree with TRBD2. V gave up 3 bases and J gave up 4 bases; unmatched junction bases: 7. CDR3 size: 16 residues. Germline lookup yields CDR1 DFQATT and CDR2 SNEGSKA (reference sequence). The CDR3: CSARGDTSGRADTQYF. CDR3 sequence (DNA): TGCAGTGCTAGGGGGGATACTAGCGGGAGGGCAGATACGCAGTATTTT.

The chain carries TRBV3-1 and TRBJ2-1, with 12 bases identical to TRBD1. CDR3 size: 15 residues. The trim removed 3 bases at V and 5 bases at J, leaving 2 bases unmatched. Germline V gene sequence: CDR1 LGHDT, CDR2 YNNKEL (reference sequence). The CDR3 DNA follows: TGTGCCAGCAGCCAGGGGACAGGGGGCCACAATGAGCAGTTCTTC. Amino acid sequence: CASSQGTGGHNEQFF.

The rearrangement uses TRBV29-1 and TRBJ2-2; the D is unclear. Germline-derived CDR1 and CDR2 are SQVTM and ANQGSEA. CDR3 length: 11 amino acids. V lost 3 bases and J lost 6, with 5 bases in between. This CDR3 is CSVENPGELFF. The DNA for the CDR3 is TGCAGCGTTGAGAATCCCGGGGAGCTGTTTTTT.

The V and J genes are TRBV4-2 and TRBJ2-5; 8 positions agree with TRBD1. The V gene's germline CDR1 is LGHNA and CDR2 YNFKEQ. The CDR3 is 14 residues long. Losses at the gene ends were 3 bases for V and 3 bases for J; bases not matched to a gene: 3. This CDR3 reads CASSQGQAEETQYF. The CDR3 nucleotides read TGTGCCAGCAGCCAGGGACAGGCTGAAGAGACCCAGTACTTC.

CDR3 in DNA: TGTGCCAGCTTCCGACAGGAGGCTAGCACAGATACGCAGTATTTT. It specifies CASFRQEASTDTQYF. This chain uses TRBV6-1 with TRBJ2-3, with D maybe TRBD1 (6 bases). The CDR3 sequence is 15 residues long. Germline assignment: CDR1 MNHNS and CDR2 SASEGT. V was clipped by 8 bases and J by 0 bases, with 15 bases between them.

V usage is TRBV3-1 and J usage is TRBJ2-1; TRBD2 agrees at 9 bases. This CDR3 has 18 amino acids. Germline CDR1 is LGHDT and CDR2 is YNNKEL (reference sequence). Unmatched junction bases numbered 16, after V lost 4 bases and J lost 6 bases. CDR3 in DNA: TGTGCCAGCAGCCCGCGGACTAGCGACCTCTTGGGTCTCAATGAGCAGTTCTTC. Its translation is CASSPRTSDLLGLNEQFF.

This clonotype occurred a few times. The rearrangement links TRBV27 to TRBJ2-3, with TRBD2 as a possible D gene (6 bases). V dropped 8 bases and J dropped 3 bases, with 15 bases sitting between them. This CDR3 comprises 14 residues. In germline, CDR1 is MNHEY, CDR2 SMNVEV (reference sequence). The CDR3 region has the DNA TGTGCCAGCCGCGGGGACCGTCTAACAGATACGCAGTATTTT. Protein: CASRGDRLTDTQYF.

The chain employs TRBV28 and TRBJ2-3; possibly TRBD1 or TRBD2 for D (5 bases each). Germline-derived CDR1 and CDR2 are MDHEN and SYDVKM. CDR3 length: 16 amino acids. Trimming left V 5 bases short and J 0 bases short, with 15 bases between. This CDR3 reads CASSVPGRQSTDTQYF. For the CDR3, the DNA is TGTGCCAGCAGTGTACCGGGGCGTCAAAGCACAGATACGCAGTATTTT.

Notes on this clonotype: With a much larger clone just one base away, this may be a read error. The chain recombines TRBV12-3 or TRBV12-4 with TRBJ2-2; perhaps TRBD2 as D (6 bases). This CDR3 has 13 amino acids. The DNA for the CDR3 is TGTGCCAGCAGTCCCCACGGGACCGGGGGGCTGTTTTTT. Translation: CASSPHGTGGLFF.

This sequence joins TRBV6-1 and TRBJ2-7; a weak D match, TRBD1 (6 bases). Trimming took off 5 bases at V and 3 bases at J, with 17 bases between the two ends. Germline V gene lookup returns CDR1 MNHNS and CDR2 SASEGT. The CDR3 is 15 amino acids. This CDR3 reads CASSPRSTGNYEQYF. DNA of the CDR3: TGTGCCAGCAGTCCCCGATCGACAGGCAACTACGAGCAGTACTTC.

The chain employs TRBV7-2 and TRBJ2-3; 12 nucleotides match TRBD2. The germline CDR1 and CDR2 sequences are SGHTA and FQGNSA. V lost 4 bases to trimming and J lost 10 bases; unmatched junction nucleotides: 3. The CDR3 consists of 13 residues. The CDR3 DNA follows: TGTGCCAGCAGCTCCGGACTAGCGGGATCGCAGTATTTT. Amino acids: CASSSGLAGSQYF.

J is TRBJ1-6 and V is TRBV12-2. TRBV12-2 counts as a pseudogene. The CDR3 has 16 amino acids. The CDR3 spells CASRLVPGLQKTPLHF. DNA for the CDR3: TGTGCAAGTCGCTTAGTACCGGGACTCCAGAAGACACCCCTCCACTTT.

The chain combines TRBV5-5 with TRBJ2-2, with D perhaps TRBD1 (5 bases). Deletions cut 3 bases from V and 3 bases from J, with 15 bases between. Germline CDR1 is SGHKS and CDR2 is YYEKEE (reference sequence). The CDR3 spans 16 residues. CDR3 nucleotide sequence: TGTGCCAGCAGCTCAAAGGGGAAGGGTGACACCGGGGAGCTGTTTTTT. Translating it yields CASSSKGKGDTGELFF.

This clonotype was recorded a few times. The rearrangement links TRBV5-1 to TRBJ2-3; 8 bases line up with TRBD2. Germline trimming cut 1 base from V and 2 bases from J; bases unmatched to any gene: 6. The CDR3 runs 16 residues. Germline lookup yields CDR1 SGHRS and CDR2 YFSETQ. CDR3 DNA sequence: TGCGCCAGCAGCTTGAATGGCGGGGGGAACACAGATACGCAGTATTTT. It is translated as CASSLNGGGNTDTQYF.